What follows are 31 T cell receptor beta chains derived from one specimen sequenced in a study of shared clonotypes between healthy human individuals. The protocol was immunoSEQ multiplex PCR, while the TCRdb copy is restricted to in-frame clones and leaves out a portion. The table includes 450,000 to 500,000 clones, more than 65% detected once. Sequences were obtained from PBMCs. The receptors originated from a woman in her thirties or forties in good health. Some clones in this sample may be carry-over from other donors' samples.

This sequence joins TRBV9 and TRBJ2-1; tentatively, D is TRBD1 (5 bases). Germline lookup yields CDR1 SGDLS and CDR2 YYNGEE. The germline V and J ends were trimmed by 0 bases and 10 bases, with 11 bases remaining between them. The CDR3 loop spans 13 amino acids. For the CDR3, the DNA is TGTGCCAGCAGCGTAGAGGGGCATGGGGAGCAGTTCTTC. Translation gives CASSVEGHGEQFF.

The chain couples TRBV7-8 to TRBJ2-1, with 7 nucleotides matching TRBD1. The CDR3 contains 15 residues. The J segment lost 4 bases and the V segment lost 0 bases, leaving 3 bases of the junction unmatched. CDR1 and CDR2 from the germline V gene are SGHVS and FQNEAQ. This CDR3 reads CASSLATGLYNEQFF. The CDR3 DNA reads as TGTGCCAGCAGCTTAGCGACAGGGCTATACAATGAGCAGTTCTTC.

This chain connects TRBV5-4 to TRBJ2-7, with D perhaps matching TRBD2 (6 bases). The germline V gene encodes CDR1 SGHNT and CDR2 YYREEE (reference sequence). The germline V and J ends were trimmed by 1 base and 2 bases, with 13 bases remaining between them. The CDR3 is 15 amino acids. The CDR3 bases are TGTGCCAGCAGCTTGAATCCACGCGGGACCTACGAGCAGTACTTC. This encodes CASSLNPRGTYEQYF.

The chain combines TRBV4-1 with TRBJ2-2, with 9 bases that match TRBD2. The CDR3 runs to 17 residues. Trimming at V came to 4 bases and at J to 4 bases, leaving 10 bases not matched to a gene. Looked up from germline, CDR1 is MGHRA and CDR2 is YSYEKL. The CDR3: CASSRGAGGPVTGELFF. CDR3 nucleotides: TGCGCCAGCAGCCGTGGTGCGGGAGGGCCCGTCACCGGGGAGCTGTTTTTT.

The V gene is TRBV6-1, the J gene TRBJ2-1; 14 bases match TRBD2. Trimming took 11 bases from V and 11 from J; bases not matched to a gene: 14. The CDR3 sequence is 15 residues long. Germline CDR1 is MNHNS and CDR2 is SASEGT. The CDR3 loop is CAGNSGTSGRGKQFF. The CDR3 coding sequence is TGTGCCGGCAATTCCGGGACTAGCGGGAGAGGAAAGCAGTTCTTC.

Comment on this clone: Being one base from a much bigger clone, this may be a read error. The chain employs TRBV11-2 and TRBJ2-2; D gene uncertain. The germline V and J ends were trimmed by 5 bases and 8 bases, with 9 bases remaining between them. The CDR3 contains 12 residues. CDR1 and CDR2 (germline): SGHAT, FQNNGV. The CDR3 DNA is TGTGCCAGCAGCCGGAATAAAGGGGAGCTGTTTTTT. Residues: CASSRNKGELFF.

V and J are TRBV7-2 and TRBJ2-7; unclear D gene. Trimming removed 5 bases at V and 0 bases at J, with 5 bases between. The CDR3 is 12 amino acids. Germline assignment: CDR1 SGHTA and CDR2 FQGNSA. As DNA, the CDR3 is TGTGCCAGCAGCGGGGACTCCTACGAGCAGTACTTC. Translation: CASSGDSYEQYF. Supplemented by reference TRBV7-2 and TRBJ2-7, the full variable domain reads GAGVSQSPSNKVTEKGKDVELRCDPISGHTALYWYRQSLGQGLEFLIYFQGNSAPDKSGLPSDRFSAERTGGSVSTLTIQRTQQEDSAVYLCASSGDSYEQYFGPGTRLTVT.

V usage is TRBV12-5 and J usage is TRBJ2-1; D possibly corresponds to TRBD2 (6 bases). This CDR3 has 15 amino acids. Germline lookup yields CDR1 LGHNT and CDR2 FRNRAP. Trimming removed 5 bases at V and 6 bases at J, with 17 bases between. CDR3: CASGPGLFPPNEQFF. CDR3 in DNA: TGTGCTAGTGGTCCGGGACTTTTCCCGCCCAATGAGCAGTTCTTC.

V gene TRBV29-1 combines with J gene TRBJ1-2; a possible D gene is TRBD1 (5 bases). Germline values: CDR1 SQVTM, CDR2 ANQGSEA. CDR3 length: 13 amino acids. V was cut by 1 base and J by 4 bases, with 10 bases left in between. In DNA, the CDR3 is TGCAGCGTTGAAGGACAGAATACCTATGGCTACACCTTC. Translation gives CSVEGQNTYGYTF.

A note on this clone: A clone one base away is much larger, so this may be a read error. The chain links TRBV5-6 to TRBJ2-6, with 7 bases matching TRBD2. Germline V gives CDR1 SGHDT, CDR2 YYEEEE. This CDR3 has 15 amino acids. V lost 3 bases to trimming and J lost 0 bases; unmatched junction nucleotides: 0. CDR3 sequence (DNA): TGTGCCAGCAGCTGGGGGGGCTCTGGGGCCAACGTCCTGACTTTC. Encoded protein: CASSWGGSGANVLTF. The variable domain in full, completed from reference TRBV5-6 and TRBJ2-6, reads DAGVTQSPTHLIKTRGQQVTLRCSPKSGHDTVSWYQQALGQGPQFIFQYYEEEERQRGNFPDRFSGHQFPNYSSELNVNALLLGDSALYLCASSWGGSGANVLTFGAGSRLTVL.

This clone was picked up a small number of times. The chain carries TRBV2 and TRBJ1-5; no definite D call. The CDR3 length is 13 residues. CDR1 and CDR2 (germline): SNHLY, FYNNEI. Between the trimmed V and J ends, which lost 8 bases and 4 bases, there was a span of 12 bases. CDR3 sequence reads: CASRLFVNQPQHF. CDR3 in DNA: TGTGCCAGCCGTCTCTTTGTGAATCAGCCCCAGCATTTT.

V and J are TRBV6-1 and TRBJ1-4; 8 positions match TRBD1. Trimming at V came to 5 bases and at J to 11 bases, leaving 7 bases not matched to a gene. CDR3 size: 13 residues. Germline V gene lookup returns CDR1 MNHNS and CDR2 SASEGT. The CDR3 here is CASSPQRTGKLFF. CDR3 DNA sequence: TGTGCCAGCAGTCCCCAGCGGACAGGGAAACTGTTTTTT.

In its sample, this clone was seen a few times. The V gene is TRBV7-3, the J gene TRBJ2-7; tentatively, D is TRBD1 or TRBD2 (5 bases each). Between the trimmed V and J ends, which lost 4 bases and 7 bases, there was a span of 14 bases. Germline assignment: CDR1 SGHTA and CDR2 FQGTGA. CDR3 length equals 13 residues. CDR3 sequence (DNA): TGTGCCAGCAGCTCAGACAGACGCGGGGAGCAGTACTTC. This codes for CASSSDRRGEQYF.

The chain is built from TRBV7-9 and TRBJ1-1, with unresolved D. V lost 5 bases, J lost 1 base, and 14 bases lay in between. Germline-derived CDR1 and CDR2 are SEHNR and FQNEAQ (reference sequence). The CDR3 length is 15 residues. The CDR3 here is CASSPLPTENTEAFF. CDR3 nucleotide sequence: TGTGCCAGCAGCCCCCTCCCAACGGAGAACACTGAAGCTTTCTTT.

This chain links TRBV5-4 with TRBJ1-4, with D tentatively TRBD1 (6 bases). The CDR3 loop spans 15 amino acids. Trimming shortened V by 3 bases and J by 0 bases, and 9 bases separated the two germline ends. Germline CDR1 SGHNT, CDR2 YYREEE (reference sequence). CDR3 loop: CASSSTGATNEKLFF. The CDR3 DNA sequence: TGTGCCAGCAGCTCGACAGGAGCAACTAATGAAAAACTGTTTTTT. Combining the CDR3 with reference TRBV5-4 and TRBJ1-4 gives the whole variable domain ETGVTQSPTHLIKTRGQQVTLRCSSQSGHNTVSWYQQALGQGPQFIFQYYREEENGRGNFPPRFSGLQFPNYSSELNVNALELDDSALYLCASSSTGATNEKLFFGSGTQLSVL.

This clone has at least ten counts. This CDR3 is also generated by other DNA sequences in the sample. The chain carries TRBV7-3 and TRBJ2-2; TRBD2 aligns across 10 bases. Trimming cost V 2 bases and J 4 bases; bases outside gene matches: 4. The germline V gene has CDR1 SGHTA and CDR2 FQGTGA. CDR3 length equals 16 residues. The CDR3 is CASSLGLAGGTGELFF. CDR3 DNA sequence: TGTGCCAGCAGCTTAGGGTTAGCGGGAGGCACCGGGGAGCTGTTTTTT.

J is TRBJ1-2 and V is TRBV28, with 8 positions matching TRBD1. V shed 2 bases and J 4 bases; nucleotides not matched to a gene: 3. Germline V gene data show CDR1 as MDHEN and CDR2 as SYDVKM. This CDR3 contains 14 residues. CDR3 bases: TGTGCCAGCAGTTTAGGGACAGGCATCTATGGCTACACCTTC. Its translation: CASSLGTGIYGYTF.

The rearrangement uses TRBV19 and TRBJ1-1, with TRBD1 identical over 7 bases. The CDR3 sequence is 12 residues long. From germline, CDR1 is LNHDA and CDR2 SQIVND (reference sequence). V gave up 9 bases and J gave up 5 bases; unmatched junction bases: 6. The CDR3 sequence: CASKRTGTEAFF. For the CDR3, the DNA is TGTGCCAGCAAGAGGACAGGTACTGAAGCTTTCTTT.

The CDR3 reads CASSHPPFGREVGPQHF. The CDR3 DNA reads TGTGCCAGCAGCCACCCGCCTTTTGGACGGGAGGTTGGGCCCCAGCATTTT. The V call is TRBV7-8, the J call TRBJ1-5; D is ambiguous. Trimming removed 5 bases at V and 9 bases at J, with 26 bases between. The length of the CDR3 is 17 residues. Germline-derived CDR1 and CDR2 are SGHVS and FQNEAQ.

V usage is TRBV15 and J usage is TRBJ2-2; D is ambiguous. This CDR3 has 15 amino acids. The germline V and J ends were trimmed by 0 bases and 0 bases, with 5 bases remaining between them. CDR1 is LNHNV, CDR2 YYDKDF, per germline (reference sequence). The CDR3 sequence: CATSRDYTNTGELFF. In DNA, the CDR3 is TGTGCCACCAGCAGAGACTATACGAACACCGGGGAGCTGTTTTTT.

This clone was seen ten or more times. The same CDR3 is also encoded by other DNA sequences in this sample. The gene calls are TRBV15 and TRBJ2-2; no clear D. Germline loops: CDR1 LNHNV, CDR2 YYDKDF (reference sequence). Trimming shortened V by 1 base and J by 2 bases, and 11 bases separated the two germline ends. The CDR3 runs 16 residues. CDR3 DNA sequence: TGTGCCACCAGCAGAGGCACCACCGAAAACACCGGGGAGCTGTTTTTT. This codes for CATSRGTTENTGELFF.

The rearrangement uses TRBV11-2 and TRBJ2-7; TRBD2 aligns across 8 bases. V gave up 5 bases and J gave up 0 bases; unmatched junction bases: 18. The CDR3 consists of 19 residues. Germline CDR1 and CDR2: SGHAT and FQNNGV. CDR3 nucleotides: TGTGCCAGCAGCCCGGGTAAAGGAGGGGCGGGAGGCCCCTCCTACGAGCAGTACTTC. This translates into CASSPGKGGAGGPSYEQYF.

CDR3 nucleotide sequence: TGTGCCAGCAGTCCTACCCCAGGGATTGGGGCCAACGTCCTGACTTTC. It is translated as CASSPTPGIGANVLTF. This chain links TRBV6-4 with TRBJ2-6; D may be TRBD1 (5 bases). The CDR3 totals 16 residues. V lost 5 bases and J lost 3, with 14 bases in between. CDR1 MRHNA and CDR2 SNTAGT come from the germline V gene.

This clone was recorded a few times. The chain joins TRBV14 to TRBJ1-2, with a tentative D call TRBD1 (5 bases). V was trimmed by 6 bases and J by 4 bases, leaving 9 bases between them. The germline gives CDR1 SGHDN, CDR2 FVKESK. The CDR3 is 12 residues long. CDR3 loop: CASSYGGYGYTF. CDR3 nucleotide sequence: TGTGCCAGCAGTTATGGGGGCTATGGCTACACCTTC.

The chain is built from TRBV19 and TRBJ2-1, with a tentative D call TRBD2 (6 bases). Germline V gene lookup returns CDR1 LNHDA and CDR2 SQIVND (reference sequence). The CDR3 runs 14 residues. V was shortened by 1 base and J by 9 bases, with 13 bases between the two germline ends. CDR3 protein: CASSIGPAGGEQFF. CDR3 nucleotides: TGTGCCAGTAGTATAGGTCCCGCCGGGGGTGAGCAGTTCTTC.

V is TRBV11-3 and J is TRBJ2-3, with D tentatively TRBD1 (6 bases). Germline values: CDR1 SGHNT, CDR2 YENEEA. V shed 1 base and J shed 5 bases, with 10 bases lying between them. The CDR3 runs to 14 residues. The CDR3 region is CASSLGQGRDTQYF. CDR3 bases: TGTGCCAGCAGCTTAGGGCAGGGGAGAGATACGCAGTATTTT.

This clone has a count of ten or more. The CDR3 here is CASSTQVPYEQYF. CDR3 nucleotide sequence: TGTGCCAGCAGTACCCAGGTACCCTACGAGCAGTACTTC. J is TRBJ2-7 and V is TRBV2, with D unresolved. V lost 5 bases, J lost 2 bases, and 10 bases lay in between. In germline, CDR1 is SNHLY, CDR2 FYNNEI. This CDR3 comprises 13 residues. Complete variable domain (other parts from reference TRBV2 and TRBJ2-7): EPEVTQTPSHQVTQMGQEVILRCVPISNHLYFYWYRQILGQKVEFLVSFYNNEISEKSEIFDDQFSVERPDGSNFTLKIRSTKLEDSAMYFCASSTQVPYEQYFGPGTRLTVT.

This chain joins TRBV28 and TRBJ2-2; D is possibly TRBD1 (5 bases). Germline V gene data show CDR1 as MDHEN and CDR2 as SYDVKM. Trimming cost V 3 bases and J 1 base, with 9 bases left between them. This CDR3 is 15 amino acids long. The CDR3 loop is CASSFPRVNTGELFF. CDR3 bases: TGTGCCAGCAGTTTCCCCAGGGTGAACACCGGGGAGCTGTTTTTT.

V is TRBV30 and J is TRBJ2-5; D is uncertain. CDR3 length equals 13 residues. The germline CDR1 and CDR2 sequences are GTSNPN and SVGIG (reference sequence). Trimming removed 0 bases from V and 4 bases from J, with 9 bases in between. CDR3 protein: CAWSVLIGETQYF. CDR3 DNA: TGTGCCTGGAGTGTACTGATAGGAGAGACCCAGTACTTC.

About this clone: This likely reflects a read error, since a far larger clone is one base away. Within the sample, other DNA sequences also encode this same CDR3. The chain couples TRBV6-6 to TRBJ1-5; D is undetermined. The germline V gene has CDR1 MNHNY and CDR2 SVGAGI (reference sequence). CDR3 length: 14 amino acids. V dropped 8 bases and J dropped 1 base, with 12 bases sitting between them. In DNA, the CDR3 is TGTGCCAGCGTCGGCGCCTTAAGCAATCAGCCCCAGCATTTT. This codes for CASVGALSNQPQHF.

This clone has only one observation. The chain links TRBV10-2 to TRBJ1-1; TRBD1 is a possible D gene (6 bases). V was trimmed by 7 bases and J by 0 bases, leaving 21 bases between them. The CDR3 is 17 residues long. Germline V gene sequence: CDR1 WSHSY, CDR2 SAAADI. Here the CDR3 DNA reads TGCGCCAGCATGGCCGGTTGGGGGCCGGTAATGAACACTGAAGCTTTCTTT. It encodes CASMAGWGPVMNTEAFF.